This T cell receptor beta chain was found in a study of cytomegalovirus exposure and HLA in healthy donors. Primers included in the PCR were 60 Vbeta and 13 Jbeta primers. Only in-frame clones appear in the TCRdb table, and some are missing; sequencing was by immunoSEQ multiplex PCR. The sample yields about 160,000 clones, 83% seen once. Germline assignment: CDR1 MNHEY and CDR2 SMNVEV (reference sequence). Trimming took 2 bases from V and 2 from J, leaving 12 bases between them. The CDR3 contains 15 residues. This clone was counted between two and nine times. The clonotype comes from a man in his forties or fifties in good health and CMV-seropositive. The rearrangement uses TRBV27 and TRBJ2-5; a possible D gene is TRBD2 (6 bases). Sequenced material: PBMCs. CDR3 in DNA: TGTGCCAGCAGTTTAAATGGGCGGGAACAAGAGACCCAGTACTTC. Translated, it gives CASSLNGREQETQYF.